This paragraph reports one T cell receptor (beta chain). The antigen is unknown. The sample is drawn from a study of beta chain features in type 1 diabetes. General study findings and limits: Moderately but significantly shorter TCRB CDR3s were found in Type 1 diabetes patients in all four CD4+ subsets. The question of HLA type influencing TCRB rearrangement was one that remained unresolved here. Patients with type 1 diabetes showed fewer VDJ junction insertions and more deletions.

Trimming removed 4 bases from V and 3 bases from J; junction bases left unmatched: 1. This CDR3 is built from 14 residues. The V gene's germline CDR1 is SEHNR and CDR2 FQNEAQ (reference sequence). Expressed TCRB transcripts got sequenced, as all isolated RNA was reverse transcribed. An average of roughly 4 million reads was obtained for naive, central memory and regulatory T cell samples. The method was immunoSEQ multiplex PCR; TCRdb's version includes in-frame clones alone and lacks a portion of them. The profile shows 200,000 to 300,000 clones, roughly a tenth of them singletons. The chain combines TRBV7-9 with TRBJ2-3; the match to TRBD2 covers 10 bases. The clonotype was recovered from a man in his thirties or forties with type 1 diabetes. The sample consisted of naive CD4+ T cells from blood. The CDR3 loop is CASSYSGGTDTQYF. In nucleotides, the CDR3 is TGTGCCAGCAGCTATAGCGGGGGGACAGATACGCAGTATTTT.